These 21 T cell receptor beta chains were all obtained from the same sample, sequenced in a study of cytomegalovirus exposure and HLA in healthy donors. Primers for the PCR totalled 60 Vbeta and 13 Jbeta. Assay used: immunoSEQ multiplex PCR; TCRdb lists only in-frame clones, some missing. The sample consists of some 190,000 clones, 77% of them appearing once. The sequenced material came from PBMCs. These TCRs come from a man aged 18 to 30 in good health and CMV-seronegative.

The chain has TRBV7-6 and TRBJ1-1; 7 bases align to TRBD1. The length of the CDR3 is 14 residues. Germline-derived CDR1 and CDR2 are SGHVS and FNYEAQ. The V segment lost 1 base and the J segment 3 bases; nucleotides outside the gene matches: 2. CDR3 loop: CASSLGQGDTEAFF. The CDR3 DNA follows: TGTGCCAGCAGCTTAGGACAGGGCGACACTGAAGCTTTCTTT. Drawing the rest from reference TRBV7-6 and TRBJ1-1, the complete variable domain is GAGVSQSPRYKVTKRGQDVALRCDPISGHVSLYWYRQALGQGPEFLTYFNYEAQQDKSGLPNDRFSAERPEGSISTLTIQRTEQRDSAMYRCASSLGQGDTEAFFGQGTRLTVV.

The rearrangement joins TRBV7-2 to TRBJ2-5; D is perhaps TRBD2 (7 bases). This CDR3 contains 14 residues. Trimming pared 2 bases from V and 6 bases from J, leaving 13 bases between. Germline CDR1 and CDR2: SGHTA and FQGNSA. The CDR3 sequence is CASSLRGGRKTQYF. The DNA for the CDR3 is TGTGCCAGCAGCTTAAGGGGGGGGCGTAAGACCCAGTACTTC.

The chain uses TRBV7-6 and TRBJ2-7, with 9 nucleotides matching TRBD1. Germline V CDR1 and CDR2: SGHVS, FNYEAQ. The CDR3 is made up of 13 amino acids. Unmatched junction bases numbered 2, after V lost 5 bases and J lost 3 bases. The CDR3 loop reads CASSADRGYEQYF. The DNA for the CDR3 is TGTGCCAGCAGCGCGGACAGGGGCTACGAGCAGTACTTC.

Here the CDR3 reads CASSIQAGGIYEQYF. The CDR3 nucleotides are TGTGCCAGTAGTATTCAGGCAGGGGGCATCTACGAGCAGTACTTC. This chain uses TRBV19 with TRBJ2-7; 8 bases match TRBD1. This CDR3 has 15 residues. The V and J ends lost 3 bases and 3 bases, in that order; junction bases with no gene match: 7. Germline values: CDR1 LNHDA, CDR2 SQIVND (reference sequence).

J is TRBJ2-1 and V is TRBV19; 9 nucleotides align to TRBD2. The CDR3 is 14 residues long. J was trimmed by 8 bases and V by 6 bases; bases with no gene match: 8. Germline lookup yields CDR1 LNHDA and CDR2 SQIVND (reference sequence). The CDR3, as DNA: TGTGCCAGTAGCCTCGGGACTAGCTCGGATGAGCAGTTCTTC. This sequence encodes CASSLGTSSDEQFF.

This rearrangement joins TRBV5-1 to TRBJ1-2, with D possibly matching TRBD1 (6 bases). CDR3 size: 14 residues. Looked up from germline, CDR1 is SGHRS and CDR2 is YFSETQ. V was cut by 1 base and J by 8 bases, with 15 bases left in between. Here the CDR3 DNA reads TGCGCCAGCAGCTTGCAACAGGGATTGGGCGGCTACACCTTC. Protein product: CASSLQQGLGGYTF.

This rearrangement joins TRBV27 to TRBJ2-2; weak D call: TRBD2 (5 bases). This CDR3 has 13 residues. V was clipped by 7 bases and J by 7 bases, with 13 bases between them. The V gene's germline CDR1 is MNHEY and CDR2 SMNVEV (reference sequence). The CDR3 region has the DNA TGTGCCAGCACCCGTTATGAGGGCGGGGAGCTGTTTTTT. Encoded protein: CASTRYEGGELFF.

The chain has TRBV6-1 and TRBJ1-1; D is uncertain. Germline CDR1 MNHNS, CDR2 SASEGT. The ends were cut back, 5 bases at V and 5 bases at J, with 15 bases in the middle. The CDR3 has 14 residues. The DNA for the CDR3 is TGTGCCAGCAGTCCGGGTGGCCGGGTGACTGAAGCTTTCTTT. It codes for CASSPGGRVTEAFF.

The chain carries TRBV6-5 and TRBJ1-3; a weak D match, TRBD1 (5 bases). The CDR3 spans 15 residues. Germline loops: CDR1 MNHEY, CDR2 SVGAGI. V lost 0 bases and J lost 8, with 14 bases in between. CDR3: CASSYSWTIQDTIYF. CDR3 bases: TGTGCCAGCAGTTACTCGTGGACAATTCAGGACACCATATATTTT.

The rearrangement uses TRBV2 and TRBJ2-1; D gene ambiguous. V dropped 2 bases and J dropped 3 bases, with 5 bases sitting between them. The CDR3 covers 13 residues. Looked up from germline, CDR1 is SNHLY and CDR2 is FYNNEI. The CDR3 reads CASSELLYNEQFF. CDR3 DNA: TGTGCCAGCAGTGAACTACTCTACAATGAGCAGTTCTTC.

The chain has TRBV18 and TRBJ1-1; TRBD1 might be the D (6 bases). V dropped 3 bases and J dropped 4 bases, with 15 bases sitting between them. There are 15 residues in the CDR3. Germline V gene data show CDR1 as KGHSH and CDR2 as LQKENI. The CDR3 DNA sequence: TGTGCCAGCTCACCGCCACAGGGAATGGGCACTGAAGCTTTCTTT. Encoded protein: CASSPPQGMGTEAFF. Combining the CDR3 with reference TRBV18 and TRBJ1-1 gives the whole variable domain NAGVMQNPRHLVRRRGQEARLRCSPMKGHSHVYWYRQLPEEGLKFMVYLQKENIIDESGMPKERFSAEFPKEGPSILRIQQVVRGDSAAYFCASSPPQGMGTEAFFGQGTRLTVV.

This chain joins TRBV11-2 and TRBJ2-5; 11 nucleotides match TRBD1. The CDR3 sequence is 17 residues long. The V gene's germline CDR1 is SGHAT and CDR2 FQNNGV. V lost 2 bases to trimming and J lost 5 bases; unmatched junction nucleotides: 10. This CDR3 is CASSLTAGGQGAETQYF. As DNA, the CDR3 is TGTGCCAGCAGCTTAACAGCCGGAGGACAGGGGGCGGAGACCCAGTACTTC.

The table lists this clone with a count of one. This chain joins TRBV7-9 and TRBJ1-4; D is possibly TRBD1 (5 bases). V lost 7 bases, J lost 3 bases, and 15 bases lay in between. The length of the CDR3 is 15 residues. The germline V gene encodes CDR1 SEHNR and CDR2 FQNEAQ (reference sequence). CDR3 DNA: TGTGCCAGCATGGGGCCGACGGGAGCTAATGAAAAACTGTTTTTT. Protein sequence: CASMGPTGANEKLFF.

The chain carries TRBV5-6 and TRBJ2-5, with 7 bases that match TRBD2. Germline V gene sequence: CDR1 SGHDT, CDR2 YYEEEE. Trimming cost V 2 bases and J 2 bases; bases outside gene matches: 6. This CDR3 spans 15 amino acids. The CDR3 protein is CASSFGTNGQETQYF. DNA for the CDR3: TGTGCCAGCAGCTTCGGGACTAATGGTCAAGAGACCCAGTACTTC.

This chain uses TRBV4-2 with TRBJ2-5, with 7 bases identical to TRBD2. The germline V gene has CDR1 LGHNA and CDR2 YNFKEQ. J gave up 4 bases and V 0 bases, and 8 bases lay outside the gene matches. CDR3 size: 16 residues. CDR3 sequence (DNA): TGTGCCAGCAGCCAAGACGGTGCACCGGGAGGAGAGACCCAGTACTTC. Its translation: CASSQDGAPGGETQYF.

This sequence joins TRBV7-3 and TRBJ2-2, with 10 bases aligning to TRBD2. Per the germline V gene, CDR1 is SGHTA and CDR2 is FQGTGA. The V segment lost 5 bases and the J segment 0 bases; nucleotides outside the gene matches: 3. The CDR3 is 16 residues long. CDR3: CASSPSGRANTGELFF. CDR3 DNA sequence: TGTGCCAGCAGCCCGAGCGGGAGGGCGAACACCGGGGAGCTGTTTTTT.

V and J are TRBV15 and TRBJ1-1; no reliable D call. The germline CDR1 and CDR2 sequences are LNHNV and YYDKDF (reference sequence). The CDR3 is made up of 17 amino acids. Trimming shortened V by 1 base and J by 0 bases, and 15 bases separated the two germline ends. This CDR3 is CATSRGGHGGMNTEAFF. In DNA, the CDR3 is TGTGCCACCAGCAGAGGAGGGCACGGAGGAATGAACACTGAAGCTTTCTTT.

CDR3 in amino acids: CASRPLLAGGRQETQYF. The DNA for the CDR3 is TGTGCCAGCAGGCCATTACTAGCGGGGGGGAGACAAGAGACCCAGTACTTC. This rearrangement joins TRBV11-2 to TRBJ2-5; 13 bases match TRBD2. Germline trimming cut 6 bases from V and 2 bases from J; bases unmatched to any gene: 9. The CDR3 spans 17 residues. CDR1 and CDR2 (germline): SGHAT, FQNNGV.

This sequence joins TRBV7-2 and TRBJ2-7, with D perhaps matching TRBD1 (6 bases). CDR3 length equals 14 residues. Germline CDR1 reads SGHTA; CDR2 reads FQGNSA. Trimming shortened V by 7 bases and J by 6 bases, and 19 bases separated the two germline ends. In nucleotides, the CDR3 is TGTGCCAGCACCGAACAGGGCGGTTACTCCGAGCAGTACTTC. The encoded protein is CASTEQGGYSEQYF.

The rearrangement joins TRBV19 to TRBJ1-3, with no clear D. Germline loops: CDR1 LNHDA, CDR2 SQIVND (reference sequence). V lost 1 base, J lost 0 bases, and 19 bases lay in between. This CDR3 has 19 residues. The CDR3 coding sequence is TGTGCCAGTAGTATAGGCACAGAAAGATCCATGCACTCTGGAAACACCATATATTTT. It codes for CASSIGTERSMHSGNTIYF. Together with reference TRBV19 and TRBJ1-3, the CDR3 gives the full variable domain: DGGITQSPKYLFRKEGQNVTLSCEQNLNHDAMYWYRQDPGQGLRLIYYSQIVNDFQKGDIAEGYSVSREKKESFPLTVTSAQKNPTAFYLCASSIGTERSMHSGNTIYFGEGSWLTVV.

This CDR3 reads CASSRVGAVGTGELFF. DNA of the CDR3: TGTGCCAGCAGCCGGGTGGGGGCCGTGGGCACCGGGGAGCTGTTTTTT. The chain joins TRBV7-2 to TRBJ2-2; D possibly corresponds to TRBD1 (6 bases). V lost 5 bases and J lost 4, with 17 bases in between. The germline V gene has CDR1 SGHTA and CDR2 FQGNSA. The CDR3 loop spans 16 amino acids.